The 7 T cell receptor beta chains below come from one sample, sequenced in a study of PD-L1 blockade in urothelial cancer (TCRdb year 2017). According to the study, the label for this sample's time point signals: pretreatment peripheral blood. Receptors were amplified or captured by the immunoSEQ multiplex PCR assay. TCRdb's version of the immuneACCESS table is confined to in-frame rearrangements and falls short of the full clone set. An unresolved V gene accounts for under half of the shortfall where checked; the remainder is of unknown origin. Recorded for this sample are around 35,000 clones; 75% to 90% of them occurred a single time. The ten largest make up 15% to 18% of the sample. This sample comprised PBMCs, obtained around atezolizumab (anti-PD-L1) treatment. All receptors come from a man between 60 and 75 years old with urothelial cancer.

The gene calls are TRBV7-2 and TRBJ2-1, with 8 bases matching TRBD2. CDR1 and CDR2 (germline): SGHTA, FQGNSA. The CDR3 sequence is 15 residues long. Trimming at V came to 5 bases and at J to 2 bases, leaving 5 bases not matched to a gene. This CDR3 is CASSRVSGTYNEQFF. The CDR3 nucleotides read TGTGCCAGCAGCAGAGTTAGCGGGACCTACAATGAGCAGTTCTTC. The whole variable domain, remainder taken from reference TRBV7-2 and TRBJ2-1, is GAGVSQSPSNKVTEKGKDVELRCDPISGHTALYWYRQSLGQGLEFLIYFQGNSAPDKSGLPSDRFSAERTGGSVSTLTIQRTQQEDSAVYLCASSRVSGTYNEQFFGPGTRLTVL.

The CDR3 nucleotides read TGCGCCAGCAGCGACTCGGGACAGGGGATAACAGATACGCAGTATTTT. Residues: CASSDSGQGITDTQYF. V and J are TRBV5-1 and TRBJ2-3; TRBD1 aligns across 10 bases. The V and J ends lost 4 bases and 3 bases, in that order; junction bases with no gene match: 8. CDR3 length: 16 residues. Germline lookup yields CDR1 SGHRS and CDR2 YFSETQ.

The chain recombines TRBV7-2 with TRBJ2-2, with a possible D match to TRBD1 (6 bases). V was cut by 2 bases and J by 0 bases, with 7 bases left in between. This CDR3 is built from 15 residues. The germline V gene encodes CDR1 SGHTA and CDR2 FQGNSA. The CDR3 sequence: CASSLRTANTGELFF. CDR3 nucleotides: TGTGCCAGCAGCTTAAGGACAGCGAACACCGGGGAGCTGTTTTTT.

This clone was seen just once. The chain has TRBV5-1 and TRBJ2-7; D is ambiguous. Germline assignment: CDR1 SGHRS and CDR2 YFSETQ. Trimming left V 0 bases short and J 6 bases short, with 10 bases between. The CDR3 covers 13 residues. CDR3 sequence reads: CASSLDGYSEQYF. For the CDR3, the DNA is TGCGCCAGCAGCTTGGATGGCTACAGCGAGCAGTACTTC.

The gene calls are TRBV14 and TRBJ2-3, with 7 bases fitting TRBD2. CDR1 is SGHDN and CDR2 is FVKESK in the germline V gene. Germline trimming cut 1 base from V and 0 bases from J; bases unmatched to any gene: 10. This CDR3 is 18 amino acids long. CDR3 sequence: CASSQGGLPHTSTDTQYF. The CDR3 DNA follows: TGTGCCAGCAGCCAAGGGGGACTACCCCATACTAGCACAGATACGCAGTATTTT.

V usage is TRBV5-6 and J usage is TRBJ2-3; 9 nucleotides agree with TRBD1. The germline V gene encodes CDR1 SGHDT and CDR2 YYEEEE. The CDR3 is 15 residues long. The ends lost 4 bases at V and 1 base at J; junction bases unmatched: 4. This CDR3 is CASSRTGAGTDTQYF. Here the CDR3 DNA reads TGTGCCAGCAGCCGGACAGGGGCCGGCACAGATACGCAGTATTTT.

The chain employs TRBV19 and TRBJ1-4; 9 bases are a match to TRBD1. The J segment lost 7 bases and the V segment lost 4 bases, leaving 4 bases of the junction unmatched. This CDR3 has 14 amino acids. The germline CDR1 and CDR2 sequences are LNHDA and SQIVND (reference sequence). The CDR3 DNA reads TGTGCCAGTAGTAATGGACAGGGGATTGAAAAACTGTTTTTT. As protein: CASSNGQGIEKLFF. The full variable domain, in which reference TRBV19 and TRBJ1-4 provide the parts outside the CDR3, is DGGITQSPKYLFRKEGQNVTLSCEQNLNHDAMYWYRQDPGQGLRLIYYSQIVNDFQKGDIAEGYSVSREKKESFPLTVTSAQKNPTAFYLCASSNGQGIEKLFFGSGTQLSVL.